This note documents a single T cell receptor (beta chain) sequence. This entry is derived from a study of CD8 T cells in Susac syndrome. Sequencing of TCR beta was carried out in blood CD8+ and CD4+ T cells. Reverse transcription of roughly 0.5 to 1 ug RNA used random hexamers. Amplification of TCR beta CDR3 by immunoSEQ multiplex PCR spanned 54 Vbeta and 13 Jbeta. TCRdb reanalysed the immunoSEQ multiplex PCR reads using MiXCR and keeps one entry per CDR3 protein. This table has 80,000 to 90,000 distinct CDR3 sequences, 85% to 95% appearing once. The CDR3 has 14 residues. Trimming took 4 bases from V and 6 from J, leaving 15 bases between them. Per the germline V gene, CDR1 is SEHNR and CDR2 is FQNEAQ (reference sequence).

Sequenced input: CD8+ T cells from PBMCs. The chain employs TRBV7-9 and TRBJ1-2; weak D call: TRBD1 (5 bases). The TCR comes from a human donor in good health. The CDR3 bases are TGTGCCAGCAGCTCCTGGGACCCGTCTCATGGCTACACCTTC. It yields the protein CASSSWDPSHGYTF.